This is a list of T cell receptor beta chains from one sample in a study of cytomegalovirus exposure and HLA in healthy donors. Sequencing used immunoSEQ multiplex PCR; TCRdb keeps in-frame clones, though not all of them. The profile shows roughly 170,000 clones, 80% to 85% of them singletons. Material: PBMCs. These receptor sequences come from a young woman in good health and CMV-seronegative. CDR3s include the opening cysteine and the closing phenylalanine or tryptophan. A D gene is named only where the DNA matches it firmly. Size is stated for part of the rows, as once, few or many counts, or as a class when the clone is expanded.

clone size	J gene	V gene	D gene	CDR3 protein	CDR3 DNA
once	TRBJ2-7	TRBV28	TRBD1	CASSDREKTYEQYF	TGTGCCAGCAGTGACAGGGAAAAAACCTACGAGCAGTACTTC
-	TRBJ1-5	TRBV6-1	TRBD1	CASSPRTGNNQPQHF	TGTGCCAGCAGCCCCCGGACAGGGAACAATCAGCCCCAGCATTTT
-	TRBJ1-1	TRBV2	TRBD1	CASTGGPGGKSTEAFF	TGTGCCAGCACAGGGGGGCCAGGGGGCAAAAGCACTGAAGCTTTCTTT
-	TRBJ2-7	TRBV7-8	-	CASSPPGPYEQYF	TGTGCCAGCAGCCCGCCCGGTCCCTACGAGCAGTACTTC
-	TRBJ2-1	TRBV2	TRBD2	CASSKSGGSYNEQFF	TGTGCCAGCAGCAAGAGCGGGGGTTCCTACAATGAGCAGTTCTTC
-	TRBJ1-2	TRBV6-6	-	CASEPGQLNYGYTF	TGTGCCAGCGAGCCGGGACAACTTAACTATGGCTACACCTTC
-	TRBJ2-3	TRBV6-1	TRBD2	CASPGTSKDTQYF	TGTGCCAGCCCCGGGACTAGCAAAGATACGCAGTATTTT
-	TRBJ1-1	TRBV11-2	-	CASSLPGANTEAFF	TGTGCCAGCAGCTTACCAGGGGCGAACACTGAAGCTTTCTTT
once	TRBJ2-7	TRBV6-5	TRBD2	CASTPVGLASYEQYF	TGTGCCAGCACCCCCGTGGGACTAGCCTCCTACGAGCAGTACTTC
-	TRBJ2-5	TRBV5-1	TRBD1	CASSRSGQGAGYGETQYF	TGCGCCAGCAGCCGATCAGGACAGGGGGCGGGGTATGGGGAGACCCAGTACTTC
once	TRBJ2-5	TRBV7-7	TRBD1	CASSPVGQGVWETQYF	TGTGCTAGCAGCCCAGTCGGACAGGGGGTATGGGAGACCCAGTACTTC
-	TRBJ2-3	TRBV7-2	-	CASSPGPDTQYF	TGTGCCAGCAGTCCAGGCCCAGATACGCAGTATTTT
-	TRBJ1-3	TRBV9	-	CASSVGTGPNSGNTIYF	TGTGCCAGCAGCGTAGGCACAGGGCCCAACTCTGGAAACACCATATATTTT
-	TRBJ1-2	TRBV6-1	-	CASSEAFTVQGHGYTF	TGTGCCAGCAGTGAAGCGTTCACAGTGCAGGGGCATGGCTACACCTTC
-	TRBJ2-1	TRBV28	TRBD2	CASSLGRQGRIWTSGINEQFF	TGTGCCAGCAGTTTGGGTCGGCAGGGCCGAATTTGGACTAGCGGGATAAATGAGCAGTTCTTC
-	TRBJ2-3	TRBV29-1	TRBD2	CSVMGTGGVTDTQYF	TGCAGCGTGATGGGGACGGGGGGAGTCACAGATACGCAGTATTTT
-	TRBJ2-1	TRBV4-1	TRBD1	CASSHGQGAYNEQFF	TGCGCCAGCAGCCATGGACAGGGGGCCTACAATGAGCAGTTCTTC
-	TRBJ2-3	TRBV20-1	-	CSARVIDTQYF	TGCAGTGCTAGAGTAATCGATACGCAGTATTTT
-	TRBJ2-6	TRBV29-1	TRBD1	CSVLTGAGANGLTF	TGCAGCGTTCTTACAGGGGCTGGGGCCAACGGCCTGACTTTC
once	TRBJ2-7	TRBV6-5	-	CASSPGQGSYEQYF	TGTGCCAGCAGTCCTGGGCAGGGCTCCTACGAGCAGTACTTC
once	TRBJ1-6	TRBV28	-	CASSLVGDTPYTRSPLHF	TGTGCCAGCAGTTTAGTCGGGGACACACCTTACACACGTTCACCCCTCCACTTT
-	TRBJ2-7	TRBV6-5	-	CASSEPGYEQYF	TGTGCCAGCAGTGAACCGGGCTACGAGCAGTACTTC
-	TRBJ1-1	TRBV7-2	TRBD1	CASSLGLGQGGGGRTEAFF	TGTGCCAGCAGCTTGGGGTTGGGACAGGGAGGGGGGGGGCGCACTGAAGCTTTCTTT
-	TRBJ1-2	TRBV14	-	CASSQGSGLGYGYTF	TGTGCCAGCAGCCAAGGGTCGGGTTTGGGCTATGGCTACACCTTC
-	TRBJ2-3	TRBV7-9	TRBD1	CASSFGTGLDTQYF	TGTGCCAGCAGCTTCGGGACAGGGTTGGACACGCAGTATTTT
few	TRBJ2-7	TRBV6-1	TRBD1	CASGFGTGDYEQYF	TGTGCCAGTGGTTTCGGGACAGGTGACTACGAGCAGTACTTC
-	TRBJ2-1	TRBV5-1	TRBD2	CASSLVLAGNEQFF	TGCGCCAGCAGCTTGGTGCTAGCGGGAAATGAGCAGTTCTTC
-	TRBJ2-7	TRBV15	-	CATSSVRAYEQYF	TGTGCCACCAGCAGCGTTCGGGCCTACGAGCAGTACTTC
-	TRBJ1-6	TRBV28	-	CASRGHTVYNSPLHF	TGTGCCAGCAGAGGACATACTGTCTATAATTCACCCCTCCACTTT
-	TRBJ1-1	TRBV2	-	CASSFGTLNTEAFF	TGTGCCAGCAGTTTCGGGACTCTGAACACTGAAGCTTTCTTT
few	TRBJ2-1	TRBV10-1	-	CASSRCNEQFF	TGCGCCAGCAGTCGGTGCAATGAGCAGTTCTTC
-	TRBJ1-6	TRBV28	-	CASSLQGRRSSPLHF	TGTGCCAGCAGTTTACAGGGCCGGCGGTCTTCACCCCTCCACTTT
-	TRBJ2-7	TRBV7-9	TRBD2	CASSRHRGLRPYEQYF	TGTGCCAGCAGCCGACACCGGGGACTACGACCCTACGAGCAGTACTTC
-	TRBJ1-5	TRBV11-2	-	CASSLEGASNQPQHF	TGTGCCAGCAGCTTAGAGGGGGCCAGCAATCAGCCCCAGCATTTT
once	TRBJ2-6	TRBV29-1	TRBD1	CSVTGQGASGANGLTF	TGCAGCGTTACTGGACAGGGAGCCTCTGGGGCCAACGGCCTGACTTTC
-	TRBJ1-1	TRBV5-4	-	CAVKNPNSATEAFF	TGTGCCGTGAAAAATCCGAACTCCGCCACTGAAGCTTTCTTT
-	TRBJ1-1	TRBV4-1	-	CASSQDQYTEAFF	TGCGCCAGCAGCCAAGATCAGTACACTGAAGCTTTCTTT
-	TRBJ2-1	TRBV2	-	CASKVDRSSYNEQFF	TGTGCCAGCAAGGTTGACAGGAGCTCCTACAATGAGCAGTTCTTC
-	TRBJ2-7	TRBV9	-	CASSLSQDRHYEQYF	TGTGCCAGCAGCCTCAGTCAGGACAGACACTACGAGCAGTACTTC
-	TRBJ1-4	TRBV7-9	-	CASGLPGATNEKLFF	TGTGCCAGCGGGCTACCAGGTGCAACTAATGAAAAACTGTTTTTT
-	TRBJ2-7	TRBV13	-	CASSLTGTQHNYEQYF	TGTGCCAGCAGCTTAACCGGGACACAACATAACTACGAGCAGTACTTC
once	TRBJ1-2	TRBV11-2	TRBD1	CASSPGQGDYGYTF	TGTGCCAGCAGCCCAGGACAGGGTGATTATGGCTACACCTTC
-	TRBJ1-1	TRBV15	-	CATSRGPLRGAGTEAFF	TGTGCCACCAGCAGAGGGCCCTTAAGGGGCGCGGGGACTGAAGCTTTCTTT
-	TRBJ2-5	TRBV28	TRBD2	CASSLGLAGGLKGETQYF	TGTGCCAGCAGTTTGGGACTAGCGGGAGGGTTGAAGGGAGAGACCCAGTACTTC
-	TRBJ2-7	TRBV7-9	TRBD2	CASRLGGGGNEQYF	TGTGCCAGCAGACTAGGCGGGGGTGGAAACGAGCAGTACTTC
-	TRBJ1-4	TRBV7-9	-	CASTRGGGVKEKLFF	TGTGCCAGCACCCGGGGTGGAGGGGTAAAGGAAAAACTGTTTTTT
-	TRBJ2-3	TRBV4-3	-	CASRQQGTDTQYF	TGCGCCAGCAGGCAACAGGGTACAGATACGCAGTATTTT
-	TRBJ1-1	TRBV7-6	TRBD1	CASSLPGTGKGRVMNTEAFF	TGTGCCAGCAGCTTGCCCGGGACAGGGAAAGGGAGGGTAATGAACACTGAAGCTTTCTTT